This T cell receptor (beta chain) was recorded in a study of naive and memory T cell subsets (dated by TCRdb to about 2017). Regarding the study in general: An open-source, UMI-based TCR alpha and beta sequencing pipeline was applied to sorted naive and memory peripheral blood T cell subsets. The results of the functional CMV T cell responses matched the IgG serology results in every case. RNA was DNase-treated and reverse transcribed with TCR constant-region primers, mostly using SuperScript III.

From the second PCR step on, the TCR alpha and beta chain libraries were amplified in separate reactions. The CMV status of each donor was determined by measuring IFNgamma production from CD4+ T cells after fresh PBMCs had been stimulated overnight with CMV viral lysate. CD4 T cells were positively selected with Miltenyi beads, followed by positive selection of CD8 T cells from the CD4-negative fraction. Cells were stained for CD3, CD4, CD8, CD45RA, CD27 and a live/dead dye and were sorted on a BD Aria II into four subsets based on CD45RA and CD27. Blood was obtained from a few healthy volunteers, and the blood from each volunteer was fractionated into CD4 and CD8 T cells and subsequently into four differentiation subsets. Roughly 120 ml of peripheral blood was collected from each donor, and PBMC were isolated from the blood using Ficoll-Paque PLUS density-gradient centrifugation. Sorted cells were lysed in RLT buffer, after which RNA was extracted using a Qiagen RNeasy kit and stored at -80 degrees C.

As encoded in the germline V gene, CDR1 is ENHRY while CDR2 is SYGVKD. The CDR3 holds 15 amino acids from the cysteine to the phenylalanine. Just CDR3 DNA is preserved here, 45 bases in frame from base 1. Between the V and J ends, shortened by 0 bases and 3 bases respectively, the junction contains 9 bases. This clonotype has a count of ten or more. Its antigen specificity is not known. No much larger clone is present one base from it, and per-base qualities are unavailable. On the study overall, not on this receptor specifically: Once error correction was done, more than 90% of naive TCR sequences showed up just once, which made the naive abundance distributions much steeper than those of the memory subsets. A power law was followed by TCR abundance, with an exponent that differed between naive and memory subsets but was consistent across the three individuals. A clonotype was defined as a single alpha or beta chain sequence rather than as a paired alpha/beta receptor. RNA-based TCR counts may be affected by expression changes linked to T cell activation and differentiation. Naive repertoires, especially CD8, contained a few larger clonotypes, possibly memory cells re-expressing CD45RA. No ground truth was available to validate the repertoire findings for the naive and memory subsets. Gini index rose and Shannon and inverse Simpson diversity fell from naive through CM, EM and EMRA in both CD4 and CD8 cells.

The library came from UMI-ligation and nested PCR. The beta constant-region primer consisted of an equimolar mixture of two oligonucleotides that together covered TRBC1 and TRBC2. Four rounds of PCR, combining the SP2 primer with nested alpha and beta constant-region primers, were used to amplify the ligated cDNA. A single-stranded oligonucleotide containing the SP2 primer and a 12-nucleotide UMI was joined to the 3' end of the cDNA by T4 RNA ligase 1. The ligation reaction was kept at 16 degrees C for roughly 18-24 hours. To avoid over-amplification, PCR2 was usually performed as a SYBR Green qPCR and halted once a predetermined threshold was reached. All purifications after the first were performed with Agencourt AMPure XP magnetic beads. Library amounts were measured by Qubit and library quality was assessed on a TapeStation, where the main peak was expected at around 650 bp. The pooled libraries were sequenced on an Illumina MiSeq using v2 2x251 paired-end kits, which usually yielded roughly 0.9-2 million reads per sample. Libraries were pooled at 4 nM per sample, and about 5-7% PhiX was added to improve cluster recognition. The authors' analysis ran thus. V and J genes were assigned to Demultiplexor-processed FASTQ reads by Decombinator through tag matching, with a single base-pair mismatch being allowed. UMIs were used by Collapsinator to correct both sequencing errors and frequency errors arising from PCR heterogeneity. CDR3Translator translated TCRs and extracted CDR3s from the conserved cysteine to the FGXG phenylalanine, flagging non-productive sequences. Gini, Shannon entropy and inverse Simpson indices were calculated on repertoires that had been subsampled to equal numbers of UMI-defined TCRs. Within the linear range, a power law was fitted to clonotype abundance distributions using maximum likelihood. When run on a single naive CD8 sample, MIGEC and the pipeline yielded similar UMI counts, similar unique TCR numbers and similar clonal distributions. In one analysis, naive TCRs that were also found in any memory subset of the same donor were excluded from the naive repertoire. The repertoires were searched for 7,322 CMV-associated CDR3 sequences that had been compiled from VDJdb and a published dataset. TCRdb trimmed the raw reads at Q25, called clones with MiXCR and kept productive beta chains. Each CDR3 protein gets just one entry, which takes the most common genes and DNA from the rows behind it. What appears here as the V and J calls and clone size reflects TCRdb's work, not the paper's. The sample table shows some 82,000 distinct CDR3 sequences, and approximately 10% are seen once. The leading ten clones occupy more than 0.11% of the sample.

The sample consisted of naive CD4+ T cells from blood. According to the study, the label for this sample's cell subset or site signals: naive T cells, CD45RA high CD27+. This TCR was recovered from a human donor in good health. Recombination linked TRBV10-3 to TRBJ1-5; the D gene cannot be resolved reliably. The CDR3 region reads CAISESHRNNQPQHF. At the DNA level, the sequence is TGTGCCATCAGTGAGTCGCACAGAAACAATCAGCCCCAGCATTTT.